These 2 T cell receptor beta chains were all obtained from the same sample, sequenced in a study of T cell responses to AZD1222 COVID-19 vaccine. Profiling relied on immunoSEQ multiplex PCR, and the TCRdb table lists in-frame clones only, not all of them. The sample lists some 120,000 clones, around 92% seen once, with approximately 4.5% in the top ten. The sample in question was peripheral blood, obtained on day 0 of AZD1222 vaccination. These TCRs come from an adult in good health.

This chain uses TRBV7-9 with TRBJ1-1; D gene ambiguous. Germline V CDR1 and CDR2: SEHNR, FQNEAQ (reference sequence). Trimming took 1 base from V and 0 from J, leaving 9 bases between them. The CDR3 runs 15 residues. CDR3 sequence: CASSLVPVMNTEAFF. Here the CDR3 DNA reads TGTGCCAGCAGCTTAGTCCCAGTGATGAACACTGAAGCTTTCTTT.

This CDR3 reads CASGGQGSYEQYF. CDR3 coding DNA: TGTGCCAGCGGGGGACAGGGTTCCTACGAGCAGTACTTC. The gene calls are TRBV6-5 and TRBJ2-7, with 9 bases fitting TRBD1. V lost 8 bases, J lost 1 base, and 3 bases stayed unmatched. The length of the CDR3 is 13 residues. Germline CDR1 MNHEY, CDR2 SVGAGI.